A single sample gave rise to the 27 T cell receptor beta chains below, sequenced in a study of CD8 T cells in ankylosing spondylitis. MiXCR, run by TCRdb on the 5' RACE reads, gives a single entry per CDR3 protein. In the table there are approximately 200,000 distinct CDR3 sequences, 13% of which are singletons. The sample comprised blood, either unsorted or a sorted T cell fraction (not recorded which). The receptors originated from a male donor with ankylosing spondylitis or in good health (not recorded which).

A few counts support this clonotype. This sequence joins TRBV4-1 and TRBJ2-1; D not certain. CDR1 is MGHRA and CDR2 is YSYEKL in the germline V gene. Trimming stripped 0 bases from V and 0 bases from J, with 12 bases between. This CDR3 spans 17 amino acids. In DNA form, the CDR3 reads TGCGCCAGCAGCCAAGATCGGCCCCTTGGCTCCTACAATGAGCAGTTCTTC. Amino acids: CASSQDRPLGSYNEQFF.

The rearrangement joins TRBV7-9 to TRBJ2-2, with D unclear. The CDR3 totals 14 residues. Trimming cost V 5 bases and J 6 bases, with 13 bases left between them. CDR1 and CDR2 from the germline V gene are SEHNR and FQNEAQ (reference sequence). The CDR3 sequence: CASSPPSGPGELFF. The CDR3 DNA reads as TGTGCCAGCAGCCCGCCTTCGGGCCCCGGGGAGCTGTTTTTT.

The chain recombines TRBV4-1 with TRBJ2-1; 7 nucleotides agree with TRBD2. Germline V gives CDR1 MGHRA, CDR2 YSYEKL. The J segment lost 6 bases and the V segment lost 0 bases, leaving 11 bases of the junction unmatched. The CDR3 consists of 17 residues. Here the CDR3 reads CASSQESTGRASNEQFF. The CDR3 nucleotides read TGCGCCAGCAGCCAAGAATCGACGGGGAGGGCCTCCAATGAGCAGTTCTTC.

This clonotype was counted between two and nine times. The gene calls are TRBV7-6 and TRBJ2-7; 11 bases align to TRBD1. Germline values: CDR1 SGHVS, CDR2 FNYEAQ. The CDR3 extends over 16 amino acids. Losses at the gene ends were 1 base for V and 6 bases for J; bases not matched to a gene: 8. DNA for the CDR3: TGTGCCAGCAGCTTAGTCCCCGGACAGGGGGCGGTCGAGCAGTACTTC. Amino acids: CASSLVPGQGAVEQYF. The complete variable domain, with remaining parts taken from reference TRBV7-6 and TRBJ2-7, reads GAGVSQSPRYKVTKRGQDVALRCDPISGHVSLYWYRQALGQGPEFLTYFNYEAQQDKSGLPNDRFSAERPEGSISTLTIQRTEQRDSAMYRCASSLVPGQGAVEQYFGPGTRLTVT.

This clonotype has at least ten counts. The chain combines TRBV10-3 with TRBJ1-1, with a weak D call TRBD1 (5 bases). V was trimmed by 2 bases and J by 3 bases, leaving 13 bases between them. This CDR3 region has 15 residues. The germline gives CDR1 ENHRY, CDR2 SYGVKD. Written as DNA, the CDR3 is TGTGCCATCAGTGAGGCCGGGACGAGGGACACTGAAGCTTTCTTT. Translation gives CAISEAGTRDTEAFF.

As concerns this clonotype: A much larger clone lies a single base off, so this may be a read error. The V gene is TRBV20-1, the J gene TRBJ1-5; D unresolved. V dropped 3 bases and J dropped 0 bases, with 15 bases sitting between them. From germline, CDR1 is DFQATT and CDR2 SNEGSKA (reference sequence). The CDR3 loop spans 16 amino acids. In DNA form, the CDR3 reads TGCAGTGCTAGTGATTGGGCAGACAATAGCAATCAGCCCCAGCATTTT. As protein: CSASDWADNSNQPQHF.

This clonotype was seen many times. The chain recombines TRBV27 with TRBJ2-1; TRBD1 or TRBD2 may be the D gene (5 bases each). This CDR3 region has 13 residues. V lost 3 bases, J lost 6 bases, and 9 bases lay in between. Germline assignment: CDR1 MNHEY and CDR2 SMNVEV (reference sequence). CDR3 sequence (DNA): TGTGCCAGCAGTTTGGGGGTCCTCAATGAGCAGTTCTTC. Encoded protein: CASSLGVLNEQFF.

This clonotype was found many times. The chain joins TRBV25-1 to TRBJ1-1; 7 nucleotides match TRBD1. The germline V gene has CDR1 MGHDK and CDR2 SYGVNS. The CDR3 covers 16 residues. Trimming took 1 base from V and 4 from J; bases not matched to a gene: 9. CDR3: CASSESPTGLGTEAFF. In DNA form, the CDR3 reads TGTGCCAGCAGTGAATCCCCGACAGGGTTGGGCACTGAAGCTTTCTTT.

The rearrangement links TRBV30 to TRBJ2-6; the match to TRBD1 covers 8 bases. The CDR3 runs to 13 residues. Germline V gene lookup returns CDR1 GTSNPN and CDR2 SVGIG (reference sequence). With 5 bases clipped from V and 6 bases from J, the junction kept 3 bases outside the gene matches. CDR3 DNA sequence: TGTGCCTGGGGACAGGGTGAGGCCAACGTCCTGACTTTC. Amino acids: CAWGQGEANVLTF.

This clonotype was seen more than once but under ten times. The chain uses TRBV25-1 and TRBJ1-2; TRBD1 matches at 7 bases. CDR1 and CDR2 from the germline V gene are MGHDK and SYGVNS. This CDR3 spans 14 amino acids. Trimming removed 5 bases from V and 7 bases from J; junction bases left unmatched: 10. CDR3 DNA sequence: TGTGCCAGCAGTCCCCTGGGGCAGGGGGTTGGCTACACCTTC. Translating it yields CASSPLGQGVGYTF.

At least ten counts were recorded for this clonotype. The V and J genes are TRBV7-9 and TRBJ1-1; a weak D match, TRBD1 (6 bases). The CDR3 covers 13 residues. Germline CDR1 reads SEHNR; CDR2 reads FQNEAQ (reference sequence). The ends were cut back, 3 bases at V and 3 bases at J, with 8 bases in the middle. The CDR3 region is CASSLDSYTEAFF. The DNA for the CDR3 is TGTGCCAGCAGCTTGGACAGCTACACTGAAGCTTTCTTT. Together with reference TRBV7-9 and TRBJ1-1, the CDR3 gives the full variable domain: DTGVSQNPRHKITKRGQNVTFRCDPISEHNRLYWYRQTLGQGPEFLTYFQNEAQLEKSRLLSDRFSAERPKGSFSTLEIQRTEQGDSAMYLCASSLDSYTEAFFGQGTRLTVV.

This clonotype turned up a few times. The rearrangement links TRBV7-9 to TRBJ2-1, with 8 bases that match TRBD2. Per germline, CDR1 SEHNR and CDR2 FQNEAQ (reference sequence). The CDR3 runs to 17 residues. V gave up 3 bases and J gave up 6 bases; unmatched junction bases: 13. CDR3 DNA: TGTGCCAGCAGCTTCCTGGGACTAGGGAAGGGGAGCAATGAGCAGTTCTTC. Encoded protein: CASSFLGLGKGSNEQFF.

The chain joins TRBV20-1 to TRBJ2-7; 7 bases are a match to TRBD2. V shed 6 bases, J shed 6 bases, and the junction held 8 bases outside the gene matches. CDR1 DFQATT and CDR2 SNEGSKA come from the germline V gene (reference sequence). The CDR3 is made up of 12 amino acids. The CDR3 nucleotides are TGCAGTGCCGGGACTATGGGGTTCGAGCAGTACTTC. Translation: CSAGTMGFEQYF.

This clonotype was observed a few times. The J gene is TRBJ2-1, the V gene TRBV3-1, with unresolved D. V dropped 4 bases and J dropped 5 bases, with 6 bases sitting between them. Germline assignment: CDR1 LGHDT and CDR2 YNNKEL (reference sequence). The CDR3 runs 12 residues. The CDR3 region has the DNA TGTGCCAGCAGCCCCGGCAACAATGAGCAGTTCTTC. Its protein product is CASSPGNNEQFF.

This clonotype has ten or more counts. The gene calls are TRBV9 and TRBJ2-7; D unclear. Trimming took off 0 bases at V and 1 base at J, with 11 bases between the two ends. Germline-derived CDR1 and CDR2 are SGDLS and YYNGEE. This CDR3 has 15 amino acids. The CDR3 region has the DNA TGTGCCAGCAGCGTAGGAGACATGGCGTCCTACGAGCAGTACTTC. Translating gives CASSVGDMASYEQYF.

This clonotype was observed at least ten times. The chain joins TRBV29-1 to TRBJ2-1; D not certain. V gave up 0 bases and J gave up 9 bases, with 12 bases separating them. This CDR3 has 13 residues. Germline assignment: CDR1 SQVTM and CDR2 ANQGSEA. DNA for the CDR3: TGCAGCGTTGAAGATCACGGTATGTTTGAGCAGTTCTTC. Amino acids: CSVEDHGMFEQFF.

The chain uses TRBV5-1 and TRBJ2-2; tentatively, D is TRBD1 (6 bases). Germline V gene lookup returns CDR1 SGHRS and CDR2 YFSETQ. This CDR3 comprises 15 residues. Between the trimmed V and J ends, which lost 1 base and 3 bases, there was a span of 10 bases. Written as DNA, the CDR3 is TGCGCCAGCAGCTTGCCCCGGACAGACACCGGGGAGCTGTTTTTT. Protein product: CASSLPRTDTGELFF. The full variable domain, completed using reference TRBV5-1 and TRBJ2-2, is KAGVTQTPRYLIKTRGQQVTLSCSPISGHRSVSWYQQTPGQGLQFLFEYFSETQRNKGNFPGRFSGRQFSNSRSEMNVSTLELGDSALYLCASSLPRTDTGELFFGEGSRLTVL.

This clonotype was counted between two and nine times. V gene TRBV3-1 combines with J gene TRBJ1-2, with a possible D match to TRBD1 (5 bases). Per germline, CDR1 LGHDT and CDR2 YNNKEL (reference sequence). Trimming pared 5 bases from V and 4 bases from J, leaving 14 bases between. There are 14 residues in the CDR3. CDR3 nucleotide sequence: TGTGCCAGCAGCGTAAGTGGGGGAAGCTATGGCTACACCTTC. Translating it yields CASSVSGGSYGYTF.

J is TRBJ2-3 and V is TRBV9; no clear D. CDR3 length: 15 amino acids. V lost 2 bases to trimming and J lost 5 bases, with 15 bases between them. CDR1 SGDLS and CDR2 YYNGEE come from the germline V gene. CDR3 sequence: CASSVLATMGDTQYF. The CDR3, as DNA: TGTGCCAGCAGCGTTCTCGCAACTATGGGAGATACGCAGTATTTT.

The sample holds a few counts of this clonotype. The rearrangement uses TRBV27 and TRBJ2-7; the match to TRBD2 covers 7 bases. This CDR3 comprises 15 residues. Germline V lookup: CDR1 MNHEY, CDR2 SMNVEV (reference sequence). The V gene end was trimmed by 6 bases and the J gene end by 2 bases; junction bases not matched to a gene: 10. CDR3: CASSLAGLTPYEQYF. The CDR3 coding sequence is TGTGCCAGCAGCTTAGCGGGTCTTACCCCCTACGAGCAGTACTTC.

J is TRBJ2-3 and V is TRBV6-1; D is uncertain. Between the trimmed V and J ends, which lost 2 bases and 0 bases, there was a span of 9 bases. The CDR3 loop spans 15 amino acids. Germline V lookup: CDR1 MNHNS, CDR2 SASEGT. The CDR3 loop is CASSEWQASTDTQYF. In DNA form, the CDR3 reads TGTGCCAGCAGTGAATGGCAGGCTAGCACAGATACGCAGTATTTT.

The V call is TRBV19, the J call TRBJ2-1, with a tentative D call TRBD2 (6 bases). The V gene's germline CDR1 is LNHDA and CDR2 SQIVND (reference sequence). This CDR3 contains 14 residues. Trimming stripped 7 bases from V and 6 bases from J, with 16 bases between. CDR3 sequence (DNA): TGTGCCAGTACCCCCCGTAGCGGTTCCAATGAGCAGTTCTTC. Protein: CASTPRSGSNEQFF.

This clonotype was picked up a small number of times. The V call is TRBV6-5, the J call TRBJ1-1; TRBD1 matches at 7 bases. This CDR3 is 14 amino acids long. The germline V gene has CDR1 MNHEY and CDR2 SVGAGI. V dropped 0 bases and J dropped 4; count of bases not matched to a gene: 2. CDR3: CASSYSSGGTEAFF. The CDR3 nucleotides read TGTGCCAGCAGTTACTCATCAGGGGGCACTGAAGCTTTCTTT.

The V gene is TRBV27, the J gene TRBJ2-3; the D gene is possibly TRBD1 (6 bases). The CDR3 spans 14 residues. CDR1 MNHEY and CDR2 SMNVEV come from the germline V gene (reference sequence). Trimming took 7 bases from V and 2 from J, leaving 13 bases between them. CDR3 sequence reads: CASTQGPSTDTQYF. CDR3 DNA sequence: TGTGCCAGCACACAGGGACCATCCACAGATACGCAGTATTTT.

The V call is TRBV5-1, the J call TRBJ2-4; the D is unclear. This CDR3 contains 14 residues. Per germline, CDR1 SGHRS and CDR2 YFSETQ. V lost 2 bases to trimming and J lost 1 base, with 7 bases between them. The CDR3 loop reads CASSFFGAKNIQYF. The CDR3 DNA sequence: TGCGCCAGCAGCTTTTTTGGGGCCAAAAACATTCAGTACTTC.

This chain links TRBV29-1 with TRBJ2-3, with TRBD1 matching over 7 bases. CDR1 is SQVTM and CDR2 is ANQGSEA in the germline V gene. The CDR3 extends over 17 amino acids. J lost 2 bases, V lost 1 base, and 12 bases had no gene match. The CDR3 here is CSVEVSVDRTFTDTQYF. The CDR3 coding sequence is TGCAGCGTTGAAGTCTCTGTGGACAGGACCTTCACAGATACGCAGTATTTT.

This clonotype was counted many times. The chain employs TRBV2 and TRBJ2-5, with D perhaps matching TRBD2 (6 bases). The CDR3 is made up of 13 amino acids. Trimming left V 2 bases short and J 3 bases short, with 7 bases between. CDR1 and CDR2 (germline): SNHLY, FYNNEI. In DNA form, the CDR3 reads TGTGCCAGCAGTGAACGGGGGAAAGAGACCCAGTACTTC. It yields the protein CASSERGKETQYF.